This note documents a single TCR beta chain sequence. Its antigen is not known. The sample is drawn from a study of identifying expanded T cells in peripheral blood. Study findings and constraints: Differentially abundant clones: about 1.1 between replicates, around 16 at around 2 weeks, less than 25 at four. Variance in clone template counts between approximately 2-week samples significantly increased with total template count across all healthy donors.

Data came from immunoSEQ multiplex PCR; TCRdb stores just in-frame clones and leaves some out. The sample carries under 150,000 clones, 75% to 90% recorded once. No infections or other immune events were documented during collection. The CDR3 consists of 14 residues. V dropped 3 bases and J dropped 6 bases, with 15 bases sitting between them. CDR1 and CDR2 from the germline V gene are GTSNPN and SVGIG (reference sequence). The clonotype was recovered from a person between 18 and 70 years old in good health. Sequencing was done on a sample of blood. The rearrangement uses TRBV30 and TRBJ1-5; D is possibly TRBD1 (5 bases). CDR3 nucleotides: TGTGCCTGGAGCGGACAAACGAGGGGTCAGCCCCAGCATTTT. This codes for CAWSGQTRGQPQHF.